The T cell receptor beta chain under discussion was sequenced for a study of graft-versus-host responses after intestinal transplantation. Looking at the study overall: Induction using anti-thymocyte globulin, followed by tacrolimus and steroids for roughly 3 years, was given to all recipients.

This table comes from immunoSEQ multiplex PCR, and its TCRdb copy is limited to in-frame clones, with some not included. The sample lists 30,000 to 40,000 clones; nearly 95% were seen once. General study findings and limits: Circulating GvH clones peaking coincided with falling HvG clones soon after transplant.

Trimming left V 0 bases short and J 2 bases short, with 16 bases between. In germline, CDR1 is LGHNA, CDR2 YNFKEQ. The CDR3 has 18 amino acids. Concerning this clone: Its antigen is still unknown.

This sequence joins TRBV4-2 and TRBJ2-2, with a tentative D call TRBD2 (6 bases). Sequences were derived from unstimulated CD8+ T cells sorted from spleen or lymph node cells, sampled before transplant. This TCR was sampled from a human donor who was the organ donor for an intestinal transplant. The CDR3 DNA reads as TGTGCCAGCAGCCAAGATCTTCGAGGGAGGACTAACACCGGGGAGCTGTTTTTT. Its translation is CASSQDLRGRTNTGELFF.